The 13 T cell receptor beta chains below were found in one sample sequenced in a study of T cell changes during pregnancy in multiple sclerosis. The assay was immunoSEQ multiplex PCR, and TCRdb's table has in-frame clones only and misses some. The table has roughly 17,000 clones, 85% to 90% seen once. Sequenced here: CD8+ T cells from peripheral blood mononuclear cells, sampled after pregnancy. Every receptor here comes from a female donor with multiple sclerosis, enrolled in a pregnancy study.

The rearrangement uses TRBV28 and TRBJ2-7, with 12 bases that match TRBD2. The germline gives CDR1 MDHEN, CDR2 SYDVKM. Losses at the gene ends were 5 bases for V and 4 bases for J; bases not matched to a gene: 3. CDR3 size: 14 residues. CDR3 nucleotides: TGTGCCAGCAGTCCTAGCGGGAGGGCGTACGAGCAGTACTTC. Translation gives CASSPSGRAYEQYF.

CDR3 sequence (DNA): TGCGCCAGCAGCCAGACAGGCACCGGGGAGCTGTTTTTT. Its protein is CASSQTGTGELFF. The J gene is TRBJ2-2, the V gene TRBV4-1, with a tentative D call TRBD1 (6 bases). V lost 3 bases, J lost 4 bases, and 6 bases lay in between. CDR1 and CDR2 (germline): MGHRA, YSYEKL. The CDR3 loop spans 13 amino acids.

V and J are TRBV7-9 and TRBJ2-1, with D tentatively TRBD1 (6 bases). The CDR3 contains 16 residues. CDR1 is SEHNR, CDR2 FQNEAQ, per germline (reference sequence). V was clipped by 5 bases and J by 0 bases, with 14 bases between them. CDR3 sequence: CASSHTTGSSYNEQFF. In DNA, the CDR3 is TGTGCCAGCAGCCATACCACAGGGAGCTCCTACAATGAGCAGTTCTTC.

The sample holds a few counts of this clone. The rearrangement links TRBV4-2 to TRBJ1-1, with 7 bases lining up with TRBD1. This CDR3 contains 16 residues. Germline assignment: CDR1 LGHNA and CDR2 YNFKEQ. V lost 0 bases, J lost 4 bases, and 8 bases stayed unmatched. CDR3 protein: CASSQDLGGGGTEAFF. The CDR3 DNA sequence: TGTGCCAGCAGCCAAGATCTTGGAGGGGGCGGCACTGAAGCTTTCTTT.

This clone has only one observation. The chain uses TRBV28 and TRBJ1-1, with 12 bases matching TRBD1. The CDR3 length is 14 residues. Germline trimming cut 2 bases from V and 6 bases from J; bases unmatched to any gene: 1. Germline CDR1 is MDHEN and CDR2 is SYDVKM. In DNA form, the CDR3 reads TGTGCCAGCAGTTTAGGGACAGGGGGCCCTGAAGCTTTCTTT. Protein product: CASSLGTGGPEAFF.

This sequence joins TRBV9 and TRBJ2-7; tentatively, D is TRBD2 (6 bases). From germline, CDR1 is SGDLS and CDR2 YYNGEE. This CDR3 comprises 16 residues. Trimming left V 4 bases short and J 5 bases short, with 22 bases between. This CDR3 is CASSPGAASVMDEQYF. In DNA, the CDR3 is TGTGCCAGCAGCCCCGGGGCGGCTAGCGTTATGGACGAGCAGTACTTC. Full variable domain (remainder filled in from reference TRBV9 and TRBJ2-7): DSGVTQTPKHLITATGQRVTLRCSPRSGDLSVYWYQQSLDQGLQFLIQYYNGEERAKGNILERFSAQQFPDLHSELNLSSLELGDSALYFCASSPGAASVMDEQYFGPGTRLTVT.

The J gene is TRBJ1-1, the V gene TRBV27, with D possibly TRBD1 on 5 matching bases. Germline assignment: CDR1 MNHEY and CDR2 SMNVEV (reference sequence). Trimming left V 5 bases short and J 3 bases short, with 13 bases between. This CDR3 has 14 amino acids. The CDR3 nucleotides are TGTGCCAGCAGTCTGGGGGGATACTACACTGAAGCTTTCTTT. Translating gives CASSLGGYYTEAFF.

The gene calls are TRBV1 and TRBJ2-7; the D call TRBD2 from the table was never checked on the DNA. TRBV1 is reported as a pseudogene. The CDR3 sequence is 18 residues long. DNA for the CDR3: TGCACCAGCAGCCAGGATACTAGCGGGGGGGATCCTAACTACGAGCAGTACTTC. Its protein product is CTSSQDTSGGDPNYEQYF.

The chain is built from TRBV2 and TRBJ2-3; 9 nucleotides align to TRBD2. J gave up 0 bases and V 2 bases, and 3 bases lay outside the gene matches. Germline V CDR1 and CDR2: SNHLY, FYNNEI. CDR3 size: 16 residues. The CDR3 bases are TGTGCCAGCAGTGAACTAGCGGGGAGAAGCACAGATACGCAGTATTTT. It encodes CASSELAGRSTDTQYF.

For the CDR3, the DNA is TGTGCCAGCAGCGACGGGAATGAAAAACTGTTTTTT. Protein sequence: CASSDGNEKLFF. The V gene is TRBV7-6, the J gene TRBJ1-4, with D uncertain. The V end was cut by 5 bases, the J end by 5 bases, with 6 bases between. The length of the CDR3 is 12 residues. Per the germline V gene, CDR1 is SGHVS and CDR2 is FNYEAQ.

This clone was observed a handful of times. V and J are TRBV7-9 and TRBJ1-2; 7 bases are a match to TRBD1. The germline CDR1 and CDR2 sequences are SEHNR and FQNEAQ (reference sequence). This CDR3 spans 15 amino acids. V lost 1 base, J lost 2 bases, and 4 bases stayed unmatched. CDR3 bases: TGTGCCAGCAGCTTAGGGACAGGCGAAAACTATGGCTACACCTTC. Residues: CASSLGTGENYGYTF. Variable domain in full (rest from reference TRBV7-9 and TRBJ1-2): DTGVSQNPRHKITKRGQNVTFRCDPISEHNRLYWYRQTLGQGPEFLTYFQNEAQLEKSRLLSDRFSAERPKGSFSTLEIQRTEQGDSAMYLCASSLGTGENYGYTFGSGTRLTVV.

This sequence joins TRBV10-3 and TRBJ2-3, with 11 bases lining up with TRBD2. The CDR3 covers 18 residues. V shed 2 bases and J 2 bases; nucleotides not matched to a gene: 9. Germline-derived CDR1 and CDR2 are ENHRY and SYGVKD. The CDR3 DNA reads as TGTGCCATCAGTGAGACGCTAGCGGGGGGCCATTTCACAGATACGCAGTATTTT. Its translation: CAISETLAGGHFTDTQYF.

The CDR3 loop reads CASSQDWTGGTEAFF. The CDR3 nucleotides are TGCGCCAGCAGCCAAGATTGGACAGGGGGGACTGAAGCTTTCTTT. The V gene is TRBV4-3, the J gene TRBJ1-1; 10 bases agree with TRBD1. The germline CDR1 and CDR2 sequences are LGHNA and YSLEER. CDR3 length equals 15 residues. Losses at the gene ends were 0 bases for V and 5 bases for J; bases not matched to a gene: 3.